This section outlines one T cell receptor beta chain sequence together with its context. RNA was extracted with the RNeasy kit, and a quantity of about 0.45 to 1 ug was reverse transcribed using random hexamers. From the immunoSEQ multiplex PCR reads, TCRdb called clonotypes with MiXCR, one entry per CDR3 protein. The table lists a few hundred thousand distinct CDR3 sequences, 95% of them singletons. The data belong to a study of CD8 T cells in Susac syndrome. The germline V gene has CDR1 DFQATT and CDR2 SNEGSKA (reference sequence). V lost 5 bases and J lost 0, with 11 bases in between. The CDR3 consists of 15 residues.

V usage is TRBV20-1 and J usage is TRBJ2-6; D not resolved. Specimen: CD4+ T cells from PBMCs. The origin of this receptor is a human donor with multiple sclerosis. The CDR3 coding sequence is TGCAGTGCTGCTCCCCAGTACTCTGGGGCCAACGTCCTGACTTTC. It translates to CSAAPQYSGANVLTF.